One sample yielded the 15 T cell receptor beta chains listed below, sequenced in a study of OX40 agonist ivuxolimab in advanced cancers. Here immunoSEQ multiplex PCR was the method, and the copy in TCRdb shows in-frame clones only, minus some. The sample holds 45,000 to 55,000 clones; less than 85% are singletons and the top ten take around 1.1%. The sample in question was CD4+ or CD8+ T cells sorted from blood, obtained in a trial of the OX40 agonist ivuxolimab. The receptors derive from an adult with an advanced solid tumor such as melanoma, head and neck, liver or kidney cancer.

The V gene is TRBV27, the J gene TRBJ2-5; 16 bases agree with TRBD2. The V segment lost 4 bases and the J segment 3 bases; nucleotides outside the gene matches: 8. CDR1 MNHEY and CDR2 SMNVEV come from the germline V gene (reference sequence). The CDR3 has 18 residues. CDR3 nucleotides: TGTGCCAGCAGTTATACCGGGACTAGCGGGAGGGCCAAAGAGACCCAGTACTTC. This sequence encodes CASSYTGTSGRAKETQYF.

The V call is TRBV19, the J call TRBJ1-5; D is unclear. Germline loops: CDR1 LNHDA, CDR2 SQIVND (reference sequence). Trimming pared 7 bases from V and 1 base from J, leaving 17 bases between. This CDR3 comprises 16 residues. The DNA of the CDR3 is TGTGCCAGTACCGGTATGTCTGGGGTCAGCAATCAGCCCCAGCATTTT. Its protein product is CASTGMSGVSNQPQHF.

This clone has a handful of counts. The chain recombines TRBV4-1 with TRBJ2-3; D possibly matches TRBD1 or TRBD2 (5 bases each). The CDR3 extends over 13 amino acids. The ends were cut back, 2 bases at V and 8 bases at J, with 11 bases in the middle. The V gene's germline CDR1 is MGHRA and CDR2 YSYEKL. CDR3 bases: TGCGCCAGCAGCCAACTGCTTGGGGGTACGCAGTATTTT. It encodes CASSQLLGGTQYF.

This sequence joins TRBV7-2 and TRBJ2-7, with a weak D call TRBD2 (6 bases). Trimming shortened V by 5 bases and J by 7 bases, and 24 bases separated the two germline ends. Per the germline V gene, CDR1 is SGHTA and CDR2 is FQGNSA. The CDR3 is 16 amino acids. CDR3 residues: CASSPVRSRGGREQYF. As DNA, the CDR3 is TGTGCCAGCAGCCCCGTGAGGAGCCGGGGTGGGAGGGAGCAGTACTTC.

The chain couples TRBV7-3 to TRBJ2-7; 7 positions match TRBD2. With 4 bases clipped from V and 4 bases from J, the junction kept 4 bases outside the gene matches. The CDR3 runs 13 residues. Germline values: CDR1 SGHTA, CDR2 FQGTGA. The CDR3 region is CASSSGTKYEQYF. The CDR3, as DNA: TGTGCCAGCAGCTCCGGGACTAAGTACGAGCAGTACTTC.

This rearrangement joins TRBV7-9 to TRBJ1-2; the match to TRBD1 covers 8 bases. CDR1 and CDR2 from the germline V gene are SEHNR and FQNEAQ (reference sequence). J lost 2 bases, V lost 5 bases, and 16 bases had no gene match. This CDR3 comprises 18 residues. CDR3 region: CASSRYPLRGLRNYGYTF. CDR3 nucleotide sequence: TGTGCCAGCAGCAGATACCCACTCAGGGGGCTAAGGAACTATGGCTACACCTTC. Using reference TRBV7-9 and TRBJ1-2 for the parts outside the CDR3, the full variable domain is DTGVSQNPRHKITKRGQNVTFRCDPISEHNRLYWYRQTLGQGPEFLTYFQNEAQLEKSRLLSDRFSAERPKGSFSTLEIQRTEQGDSAMYLCASSRYPLRGLRNYGYTFGSGTRLTVV.

The chain has TRBV15 and TRBJ2-3; the match to TRBD1 covers 7 bases. This CDR3 region has 16 residues. The germline gives CDR1 LNHNV, CDR2 YYDKDF (reference sequence). V lost 3 bases and J lost 2; bases outside the gene matches: 8. The CDR3: CATSSELQGTTDTQYF. CDR3 coding DNA: TGTGCCACCAGCAGCGAATTACAGGGGACCACAGATACGCAGTATTTT.

The rearrangement links TRBV18 to TRBJ1-2; D uncertain. With 2 bases removed from V and 8 bases from J, the gap between germline ends came to 12 bases. This CDR3 spans 13 amino acids. Germline V gives CDR1 KGHSH, CDR2 LQKENI. The CDR3 region has the DNA TGTGCCAGCTCACCATCCGGGGATGAGGGCTACACCTTC. Protein sequence: CASSPSGDEGYTF.

The chain combines TRBV6-1 with TRBJ1-4; TRBD1 matches 8 bases. The CDR3 extends over 15 amino acids. Germline lookup yields CDR1 MNHNS and CDR2 SASEGT. V trimming: 5 bases; J trimming: 6 bases; junction bases outside the gene matches: 8. The CDR3 DNA reads TGTGCCAGCAGTCGTCGACAGGGGCGGGATGAAAAACTGTTTTTT. Its protein product is CASSRRQGRDEKLFF.

The count of this clone is one. The V gene is TRBV10-3, the J gene TRBJ1-1; possible D gene TRBD1, 5 bases. Germline V CDR1 and CDR2: ENHRY, SYGVKD. The V end was cut by 5 bases, the J end by 6 bases, with 16 bases between. The CDR3 sequence is 14 residues long. The CDR3 DNA sequence: TGTGCCATCAGTTGGGGTCAGGGATCAGCTGAAGCTTTCTTT. Encoded protein: CAISWGQGSAEAFF.

The chain is built from TRBV30 and TRBJ1-5; D is possibly TRBD1 (5 bases). Trimming took 0 bases from V and 0 from J, leaving 15 bases between them. Germline V gives CDR1 GTSNPN, CDR2 SVGIG (reference sequence). CDR3 size: 17 residues. CDR3: CAWSVSRTRNSNQPQHF. Written as DNA, the CDR3 is TGTGCCTGGAGTGTAAGTAGGACACGCAATAGCAATCAGCCCCAGCATTTT.

The CDR3 sequence is CAGGSYNEQFF. CDR3 DNA sequence: TGTGCCGGAGGATCTTACAATGAGCAGTTCTTC. V is TRBV2 and J is TRBJ2-1, with D possibly being TRBD2 (5 bases). Trimming took 11 bases from V and 4 from J, leaving 9 bases between them. The CDR3 sequence is 11 residues long. Looked up from germline, CDR1 is SNHLY and CDR2 is FYNNEI.

The rearrangement uses TRBV19 and TRBJ1-4; a weak D match, TRBD1 (5 bases). There are 15 residues in the CDR3. CDR1 is LNHDA, CDR2 SQIVND, per germline (reference sequence). Trimming removed 4 bases at V and 0 bases at J, with 9 bases between. CDR3 in DNA: TGTGCCAGTAGTACTGGGACTTCAACTAATGAAAAACTGTTTTTT. Translating gives CASSTGTSTNEKLFF.

The genes are TRBV6-4 and TRBJ2-1, with a possible D match to TRBD1 (6 bases). CDR3 size: 14 residues. From germline, CDR1 is MRHNA and CDR2 SNTAGT. V gave up 7 bases and J gave up 6 bases, with 16 bases separating them. CDR3 amino acids: CASKSTGNANEQFF. CDR3 nucleotides: TGTGCCAGCAAATCCACAGGGAACGCCAATGAGCAGTTCTTC.

The gene calls are TRBV9 and TRBJ1-4, with D possibly being TRBD1 (6 bases). The germline V and J ends were trimmed by 2 bases and 3 bases, with 11 bases remaining between them. Germline V lookup: CDR1 SGDLS, CDR2 YYNGEE. The CDR3 runs to 15 residues. CDR3 loop: CASSVTGIPNEKLFF. CDR3 bases: TGTGCCAGCAGCGTTACAGGGATCCCTAATGAAAAACTGTTTTTT. The full variable domain, its missing parts supplied by reference TRBV9 and TRBJ1-4, is DSGVTQTPKHLITATGQRVTLRCSPRSGDLSVYWYQQSLDQGLQFLIQYYNGEERAKGNILERFSAQQFPDLHSELNLSSLELGDSALYFCASSVTGIPNEKLFFGSGTQLSVL.